The 13 T cell receptor beta chains reported below all come from one sample, sequenced in a study of human T cells and chemical hapten exposure. TCRdb re-called the RACE reads through MiXCR, storing one row per CDR3 protein. The table includes around 77,000 distinct CDR3 sequences, over 7.5% detected once. Sample time point: patch test 1, 2 weeks after DPC sensitization. Sample treatment: therapeutic diphenylcyclopropenone sensitization with weekly scalp DPC. The sequences come from whole blood, collected in connection with sensitization to the hapten diphenylcyclopropenone (DPC). These TCRs come from a woman in her thirties or forties with alopecia areata. Some clones in this sample may be carry-over from other donors' samples.

Many counts were recorded for this clonotype. The chain joins TRBV4-2 to TRBJ2-1; a possible D gene is TRBD2 (5 bases). This CDR3 is built from 15 residues. Germline V CDR1 and CDR2: LGHNA, YNFKEQ. V was cut by 7 bases and J by 0 bases, with 13 bases left in between. DNA of the CDR3: TGTGCCAGCACCACGAGCGGAAGCTCCTACAATGAGCAGTTCTTC. Amino acid sequence: CASTTSGSSYNEQFF.

The chain employs TRBV6-1 and TRBJ2-1; 9 bases fit TRBD2. Germline values: CDR1 MNHNS, CDR2 SASEGT. With 4 bases clipped from V and 4 bases from J, the junction kept 2 bases outside the gene matches. CDR3 length: 14 amino acids. The CDR3 DNA reads as TGTGCCAGCAGTGTGCGGGGGGGTTACAATGAGCAGTTCTTC. It specifies CASSVRGGYNEQFF.

CDR3 bases: TGTGCCAGCAGTGCCCAGGGTACTAATGAAAAACTGTTTTTT. Encoded protein: CASSAQGTNEKLFF. V gene TRBV2 combines with J gene TRBJ1-4; maybe TRBD1 (5 bases). CDR1 SNHLY and CDR2 FYNNEI come from the germline V gene. V lost 4 bases to trimming and J lost 2 bases, with 8 bases between them. This CDR3 region has 14 residues.

This clonotype was recorded a few times. This sequence joins TRBV9 and TRBJ2-3; 7 bases match TRBD2. CDR1 and CDR2 (germline): SGDLS, YYNGEE. The CDR3 loop spans 17 amino acids. Losses at the gene ends were 4 bases for V and 7 bases for J; bases not matched to a gene: 18. CDR3 DNA: TGTGCCAGCAGCTCACCGAATAGCGGGCCGAAGGGGAATACGCAGTATTTT. Translating it yields CASSSPNSGPKGNTQYF.

This clonotype was counted ten times or more. This chain links TRBV7-2 with TRBJ2-2, with TRBD2 identical over 8 bases. CDR3 length equals 16 residues. Germline CDR1 SGHTA, CDR2 FQGNSA. V shed 10 bases, J shed 0 bases, and the junction held 10 bases outside the gene matches. The DNA for the CDR3 is TGTGCCACCCGGGGCGGGGGGACCGCGAACACCGGGGAGCTGTTTTTT. This gives the protein CATRGGGTANTGELFF. Full variable domain (remainder filled in from reference TRBV7-2 and TRBJ2-2): GAGVSQSPSNKVTEKGKDVELRCDPISGHTALYWYRQSLGQGLEFLIYFQGNSAPDKSGLPSDRFSAERTGGSVSTLTIQRTQQEDSAVYLCATRGGGTANTGELFFGEGSRLTVL.

V is TRBV12-3 or TRBV12-4 and J is TRBJ1-1; 11 bases agree with TRBD1. V dropped 3 bases and J dropped 7; count of bases not matched to a gene: 7. This CDR3 is 15 amino acids long. CDR3 protein: CASSFRTGGSDEAFF. The CDR3 coding sequence is TGTGCCAGCAGTTTTCGGACAGGGGGCTCGGATGAAGCTTTCTTT.

The rearrangement uses TRBV30 and TRBJ2-7; 9 positions match TRBD1. V lost 3 bases and J lost 3; bases outside the gene matches: 9. Germline assignment: CDR1 GTSNPN and CDR2 SVGIG (reference sequence). The CDR3 loop spans 15 amino acids. CDR3 region: CAWSPTGGRSYEQYF. As DNA, the CDR3 is TGTGCCTGGAGCCCGACAGGGGGTAGGAGCTACGAGCAGTACTTC.

This clonotype occurred many times. V and J are TRBV10-1 and TRBJ1-3, with D hard to call. CDR3 length equals 15 residues. CDR1 is WNHNN, CDR2 SYGVQD, per germline (reference sequence). The ends were cut back, 2 bases at V and 1 base at J, with 9 bases in the middle. The CDR3 protein is CASSERSGSGNTIYF. The CDR3 DNA is TGCGCCAGCAGTGAGCGCTCGGGTTCTGGAAACACCATATATTTT.

This clonotype was detected many times. The chain carries TRBV5-1 and TRBJ1-5; D remains ambiguous. Germline loops: CDR1 SGHRS, CDR2 YFSETQ. There are 15 residues in the CDR3. Trimming pared 0 bases from V and 0 bases from J, leaving 7 bases between. The CDR3 reads CASSLDSDSNQPQHF. CDR3 in DNA: TGCGCCAGCAGCTTGGACAGTGATAGCAATCAGCCCCAGCATTTT.

This clonotype was picked up many times. This sequence joins TRBV29-1 and TRBJ1-4, with 8 nucleotides matching TRBD1. The V gene's germline CDR1 is SQVTM and CDR2 ANQGSEA. V dropped 4 bases and J dropped 3; count of bases not matched to a gene: 4. This CDR3 is 14 amino acids long. The CDR3 here is CSVGRTGPNEKLFF. DNA of the CDR3: TGCAGCGTTGGGCGGACAGGGCCTAATGAAAAACTGTTTTTT.

The chain is built from TRBV5-6 and TRBJ1-1, with D perhaps matching TRBD1 (6 bases). The CDR3 runs 14 residues. Looked up from germline, CDR1 is SGHDT and CDR2 is YYEEEE. Trimming cost V 4 bases and J 6 bases, with 16 bases left between them. Here the CDR3 reads CASSPGHLYAEAFF. CDR3 coding DNA: TGTGCCAGCAGCCCGGGACATTTGTACGCTGAAGCTTTCTTT.

The V gene is TRBV6-2 or TRBV6-3, the J gene TRBJ2-3; 9 bases are a match to TRBD2. The CDR3 sequence is 18 residues long. Germline V gives CDR1 MNHEY, CDR2 SVGEGT. V was clipped by 2 bases and J by 5 bases; unmatched bases: 14. CDR3: CASSYRFQRGAGIDTQYF. The CDR3, as DNA: TGTGCCAGCAGTTACCGATTTCAGCGGGGGGCCGGGATAGATACGCAGTATTTT.

This clonotype was counted ten times or more. The chain joins TRBV11-3 to TRBJ2-1; D is possibly TRBD2 (6 bases). The CDR3 sequence is 12 residues long. Germline CDR1 and CDR2: SGHNT and YENEEA. V was cut by 5 bases and J by 7 bases, with 9 bases left in between. CDR3 amino acids: CASSLAGNEQFF. The DNA for the CDR3 is TGTGCCAGCAGCCTTGCGGGAAATGAGCAGTTCTTC.